This T cell receptor (beta chain) was identified in a study of T cell responses to AZD1222 COVID-19 vaccine. The CDR3 has 15 amino acids. V shed 8 bases and J shed 2 bases, with 17 bases lying between them. Germline CDR1 and CDR2: ENHRY and SYGVKD. Profiled with immunoSEQ multiplex PCR; TCRdb holds only in-frame clones, not every one. Here the sample spans more than 250,000 clones, more than 80% being singletons. Only one count was recorded for this clone. The V gene is TRBV10-3, the J gene TRBJ2-3, with D possibly being TRBD2 (5 bases). This specimen consisted of peripheral blood, obtained on day 0 of AZD1222 vaccination. This TCR came from an adult in good health. The CDR3 sequence: CAISPSSGFTDTQYF. The CDR3 DNA reads TGTGCCATCTCCCCCTCTTCGGGATTCACAGATACGCAGTATTTT.